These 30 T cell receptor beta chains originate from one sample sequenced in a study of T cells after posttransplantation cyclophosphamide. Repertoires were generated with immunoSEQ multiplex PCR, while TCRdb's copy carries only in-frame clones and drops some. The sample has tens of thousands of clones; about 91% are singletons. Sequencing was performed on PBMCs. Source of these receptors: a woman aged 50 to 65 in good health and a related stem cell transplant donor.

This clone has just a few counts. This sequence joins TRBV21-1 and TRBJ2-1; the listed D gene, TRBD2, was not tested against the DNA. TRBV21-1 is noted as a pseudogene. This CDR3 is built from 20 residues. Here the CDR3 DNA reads TGTGCCAGCAGCCACCTAGGGGCGGGAGGTCCTCTCGGGGATGCCAATGAGCAGTTCTTC. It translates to CASSHLGAGGPLGDANEQFF.

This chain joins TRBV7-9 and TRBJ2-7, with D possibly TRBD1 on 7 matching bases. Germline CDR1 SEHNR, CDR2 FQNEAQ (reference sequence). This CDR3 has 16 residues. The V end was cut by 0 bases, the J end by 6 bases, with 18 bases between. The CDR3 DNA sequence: TGTGCCAGCAGCTTAGCGACAGGGAGGTCTCCTAGCGAGCAGTACTTC. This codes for CASSLATGRSPSEQYF.

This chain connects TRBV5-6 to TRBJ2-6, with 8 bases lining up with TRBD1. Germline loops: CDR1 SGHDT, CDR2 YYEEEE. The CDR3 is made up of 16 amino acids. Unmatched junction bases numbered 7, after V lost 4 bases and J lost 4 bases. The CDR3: CASSGRTGTGANVLTF. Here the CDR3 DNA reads TGTGCCAGCAGCGGGAGGACAGGGACCGGGGCCAACGTCCTGACTTTC.

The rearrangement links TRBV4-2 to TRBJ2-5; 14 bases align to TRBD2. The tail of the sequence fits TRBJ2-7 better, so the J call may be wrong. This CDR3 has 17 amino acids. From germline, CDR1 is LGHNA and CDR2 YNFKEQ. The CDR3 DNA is TGTGCCAGCAGCCAACCCGGACTAGCGGGAGGTGGCAACGAGCAGTACTTC. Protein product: CASSQPGLAGGGNEQYF.

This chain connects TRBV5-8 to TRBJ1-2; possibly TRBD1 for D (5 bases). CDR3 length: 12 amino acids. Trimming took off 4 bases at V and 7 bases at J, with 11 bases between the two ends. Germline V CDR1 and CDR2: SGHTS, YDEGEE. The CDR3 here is CASSPRGGGYTF. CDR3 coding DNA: TGTGCCAGCAGCCCGCGGGGGGGTGGCTACACCTTC.

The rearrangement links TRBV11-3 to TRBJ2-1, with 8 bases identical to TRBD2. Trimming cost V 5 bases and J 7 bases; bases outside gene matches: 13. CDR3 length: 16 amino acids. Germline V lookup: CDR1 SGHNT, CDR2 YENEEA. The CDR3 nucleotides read TGTGCCAGCAGCCGCAGAACGGGAGGGATAGAAAATGAGCAGTTCTTC. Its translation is CASSRRTGGIENEQFF. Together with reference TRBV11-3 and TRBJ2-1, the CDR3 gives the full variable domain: EAGVVQSPRYKIIEKKQPVAFWCNPISGHNTLYWYLQNLGQGPELLIRYENEEAVDDSQLPKDRFSAERLKGVDSTLKIQPAELGDSAVYLCASSRRTGGIENEQFFGPGTRLTVL.

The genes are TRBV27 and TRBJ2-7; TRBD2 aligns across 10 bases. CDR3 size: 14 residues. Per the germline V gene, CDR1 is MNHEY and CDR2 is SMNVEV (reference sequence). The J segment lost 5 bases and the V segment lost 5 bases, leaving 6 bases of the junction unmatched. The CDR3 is CASSRPSGRNEQYF. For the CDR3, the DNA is TGTGCCAGCAGTCGACCTAGCGGGAGAAACGAGCAGTACTTC.

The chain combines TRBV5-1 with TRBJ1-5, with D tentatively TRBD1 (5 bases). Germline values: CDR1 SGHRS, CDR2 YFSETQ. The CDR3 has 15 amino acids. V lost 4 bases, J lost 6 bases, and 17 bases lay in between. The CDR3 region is CASSVRPSQGQPQHF. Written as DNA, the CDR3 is TGCGCCAGCAGCGTACGGCCCTCTCAGGGTCAGCCCCAGCATTTT.

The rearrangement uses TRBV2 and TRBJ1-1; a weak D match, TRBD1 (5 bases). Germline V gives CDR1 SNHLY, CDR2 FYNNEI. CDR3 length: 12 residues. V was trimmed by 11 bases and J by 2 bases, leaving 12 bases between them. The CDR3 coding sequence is TGTGCCTCCGATTGGGGCAACACTGAAGCTTTCTTT. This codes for CASDWGNTEAFF.

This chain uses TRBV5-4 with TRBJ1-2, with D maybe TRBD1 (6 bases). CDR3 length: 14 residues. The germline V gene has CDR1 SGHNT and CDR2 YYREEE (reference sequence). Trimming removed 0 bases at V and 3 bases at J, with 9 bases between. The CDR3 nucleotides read TGTGCCAGCAGCTTGGGACAGGAGGACTATGGCTACACCTTC. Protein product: CASSLGQEDYGYTF.

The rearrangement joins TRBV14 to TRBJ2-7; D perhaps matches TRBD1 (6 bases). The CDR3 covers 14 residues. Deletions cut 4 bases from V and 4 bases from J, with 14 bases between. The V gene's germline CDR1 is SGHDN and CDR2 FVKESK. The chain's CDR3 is CASSLDRDTYEQYF. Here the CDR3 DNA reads TGTGCCAGCAGCCTAGACCGGGACACTTACGAGCAGTACTTC.

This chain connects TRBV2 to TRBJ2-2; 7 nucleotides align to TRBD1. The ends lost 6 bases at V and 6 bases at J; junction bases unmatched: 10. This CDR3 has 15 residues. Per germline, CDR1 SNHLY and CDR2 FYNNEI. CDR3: CASSGLTGYAGELFF. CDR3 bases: TGTGCCAGCAGCGGGCTGACAGGGTACGCCGGGGAGCTGTTTTTT.

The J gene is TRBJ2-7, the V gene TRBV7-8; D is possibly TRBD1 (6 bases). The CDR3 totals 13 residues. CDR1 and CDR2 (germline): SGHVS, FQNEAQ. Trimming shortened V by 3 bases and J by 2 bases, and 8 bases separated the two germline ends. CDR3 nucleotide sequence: TGTGCCAGCAGCTTCGGACAGACCTACGAGCAGTACTTC. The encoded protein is CASSFGQTYEQYF.

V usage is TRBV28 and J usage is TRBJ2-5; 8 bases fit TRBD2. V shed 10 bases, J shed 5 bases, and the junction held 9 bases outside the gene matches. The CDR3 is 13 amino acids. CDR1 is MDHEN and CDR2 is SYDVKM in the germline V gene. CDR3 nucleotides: TGTGCCACAATAGCGGGACTCGGGGAGACCCAGTACTTC. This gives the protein CATIAGLGETQYF.

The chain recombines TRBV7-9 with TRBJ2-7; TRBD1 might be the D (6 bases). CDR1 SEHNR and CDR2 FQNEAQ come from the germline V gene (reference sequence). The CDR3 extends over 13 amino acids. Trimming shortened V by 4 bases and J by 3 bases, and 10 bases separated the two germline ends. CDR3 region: CASSSTGNYEQYF. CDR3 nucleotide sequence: TGTGCCAGCAGCTCTACAGGGAACTACGAGCAGTACTTC.

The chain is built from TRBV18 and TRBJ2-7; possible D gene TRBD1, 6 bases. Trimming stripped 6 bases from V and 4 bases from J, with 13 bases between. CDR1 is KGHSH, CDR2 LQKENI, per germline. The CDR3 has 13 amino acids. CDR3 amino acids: CASSATGMYEQYF. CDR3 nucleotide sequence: TGTGCCAGCTCCGCTACAGGGATGTACGAGCAGTACTTC.

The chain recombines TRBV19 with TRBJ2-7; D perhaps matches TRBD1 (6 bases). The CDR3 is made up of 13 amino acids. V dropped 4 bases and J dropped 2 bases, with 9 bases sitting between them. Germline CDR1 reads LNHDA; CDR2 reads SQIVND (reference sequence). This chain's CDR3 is CASSNGQTYEQYF. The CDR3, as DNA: TGTGCCAGTAGTAACGGACAGACCTACGAGCAGTACTTC.

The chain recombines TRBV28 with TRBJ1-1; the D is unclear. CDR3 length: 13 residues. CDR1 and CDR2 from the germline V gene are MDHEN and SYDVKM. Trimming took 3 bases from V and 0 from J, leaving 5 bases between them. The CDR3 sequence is CASSFTVNTEAFF. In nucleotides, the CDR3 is TGTGCCAGCAGTTTCACGGTGAACACTGAAGCTTTCTTT. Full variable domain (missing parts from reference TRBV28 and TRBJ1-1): DVKVTQSSRYLVKRTGEKVFLECVQDMDHENMFWYRQDPGLGLRLIYFSYDVKMKEKGDIPEGYSVSREKKERFSLILESASTNQTSMYLCASSFTVNTEAFFGQGTRLTVV.

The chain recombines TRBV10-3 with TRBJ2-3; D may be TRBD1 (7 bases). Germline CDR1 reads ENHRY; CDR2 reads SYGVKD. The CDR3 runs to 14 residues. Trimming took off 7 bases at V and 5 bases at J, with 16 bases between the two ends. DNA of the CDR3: TGTGCCATCAAAGCCACAGGGGAGGTAGATACGCAGTATTTT. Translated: CAIKATGEVDTQYF.

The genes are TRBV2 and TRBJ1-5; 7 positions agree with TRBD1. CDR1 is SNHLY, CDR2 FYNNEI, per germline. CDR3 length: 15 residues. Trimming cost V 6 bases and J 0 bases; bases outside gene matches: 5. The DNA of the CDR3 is TGTGCCAGCAGGGCCGGGACAGCTAGCAATCAGCCCCAGCATTTT. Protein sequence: CASRAGTASNQPQHF.

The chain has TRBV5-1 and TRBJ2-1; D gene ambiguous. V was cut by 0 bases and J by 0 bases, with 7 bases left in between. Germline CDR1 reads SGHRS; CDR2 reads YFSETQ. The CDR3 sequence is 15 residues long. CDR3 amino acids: CASSLGLDSYNEQFF. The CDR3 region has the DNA TGCGCCAGCAGCTTGGGACTGGACTCCTACAATGAGCAGTTCTTC.

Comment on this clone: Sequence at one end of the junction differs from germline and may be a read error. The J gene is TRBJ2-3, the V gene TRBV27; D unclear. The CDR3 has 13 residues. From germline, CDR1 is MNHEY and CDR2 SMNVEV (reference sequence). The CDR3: CATSFPSTDTQYF. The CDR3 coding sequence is TGTGCCACCAGTTTTCCTAGCACAGATACGCAGTATTTT.

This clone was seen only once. The CDR3 region is CASSFPTNYGYTF. DNA of the CDR3: TGTGCCAGCAGCTTCCCCACTAACTATGGCTACACCTTC. This rearrangement joins TRBV5-4 to TRBJ1-2; D is uncertain. Germline V lookup: CDR1 SGHNT, CDR2 YYREEE (reference sequence). Trimming stripped 2 bases from V and 0 bases from J, with 5 bases between. CDR3 length equals 13 residues. Filled out from reference TRBV5-4 and TRBJ1-2, the complete variable domain reads ETGVTQSPTHLIKTRGQQVTLRCSSQSGHNTVSWYQQALGQGPQFIFQYYREEENGRGNFPPRFSGLQFPNYSSELNVNALELDDSALYLCASSFPTNYGYTFGSGTRLTVV.

CDR3 nucleotide sequence: TGTGCCAGCTCACCTCGACAGGGAAGTTATCCAGGAGGCTACACCTTC. It specifies CASSPRQGSYPGGYTF. The rearrangement joins TRBV2 to TRBJ1-2; the match to TRBD1 covers 7 bases. This CDR3 spans 16 amino acids. Unmatched junction bases numbered 20, after V lost 8 bases and J lost 8 bases. The germline CDR1 and CDR2 sequences are SNHLY and FYNNEI.

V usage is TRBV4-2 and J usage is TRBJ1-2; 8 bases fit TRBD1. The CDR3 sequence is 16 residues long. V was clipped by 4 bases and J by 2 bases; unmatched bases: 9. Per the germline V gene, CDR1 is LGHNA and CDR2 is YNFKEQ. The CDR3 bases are TGTGCCAGCAGCCGTCACGGACAGGGAATCAACTATGGCTACACCTTC. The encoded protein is CASSRHGQGINYGYTF.

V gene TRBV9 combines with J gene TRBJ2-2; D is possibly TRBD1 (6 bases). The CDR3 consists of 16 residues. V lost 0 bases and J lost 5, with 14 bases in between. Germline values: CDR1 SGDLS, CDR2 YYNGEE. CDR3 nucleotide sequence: TGTGCCAGCAGCGTAGGTGCAGGGGCGTATACCGGGGAGCTGTTTTTT. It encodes CASSVGAGAYTGELFF.

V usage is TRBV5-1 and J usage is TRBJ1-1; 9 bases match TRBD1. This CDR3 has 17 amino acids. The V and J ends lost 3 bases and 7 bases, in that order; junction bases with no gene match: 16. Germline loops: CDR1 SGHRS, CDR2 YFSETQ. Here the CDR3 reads CASSSQGQGIWFDEAFF. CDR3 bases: TGCGCCAGCAGCTCGCAGGGACAGGGAATTTGGTTTGATGAAGCTTTCTTT.

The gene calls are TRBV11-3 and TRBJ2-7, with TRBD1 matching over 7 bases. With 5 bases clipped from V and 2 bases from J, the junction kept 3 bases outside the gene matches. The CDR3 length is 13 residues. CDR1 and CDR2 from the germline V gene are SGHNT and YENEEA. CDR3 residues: CASSQGTAYEQYF. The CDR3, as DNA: TGTGCCAGCAGCCAGGGGACAGCCTACGAGCAGTACTTC.

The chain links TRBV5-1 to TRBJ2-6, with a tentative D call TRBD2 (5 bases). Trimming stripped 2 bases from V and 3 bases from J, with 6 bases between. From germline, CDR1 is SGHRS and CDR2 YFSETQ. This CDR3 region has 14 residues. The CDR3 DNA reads TGCGCCAGCAGCTTTGGGAGTGGGGCCAACGTCCTGACTTTC. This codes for CASSFGSGANVLTF.

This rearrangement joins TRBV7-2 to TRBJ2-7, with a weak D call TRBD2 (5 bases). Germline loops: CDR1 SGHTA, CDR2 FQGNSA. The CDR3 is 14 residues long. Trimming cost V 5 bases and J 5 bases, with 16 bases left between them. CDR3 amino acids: CASSPRALRDEQYF. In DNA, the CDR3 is TGTGCCAGCAGCCCGCGGGCCTTGAGGGACGAGCAGTACTTC.